These 8 T cell receptor beta chains share one sample of origin, sequenced in a study of human CD8 memory T cell subsets. Investigators built TCR beta libraries using UMI-labeled 5' RACE. TCRdb reprocessed the 5' RACE reads; each CDR3 protein has one entry and no DNA is given. The sample data list around 5,400 distinct CDR3 sequences. The material sequenced was CD8+ T cells from PBMCs. The receptors derive from a human donor in good health.

The gene calls are TRBV5-6 and TRBJ1-1. Germline V lookup: CDR1 SGHDT, CDR2 YYEEEE. CDR3 length: 15 amino acids. CDR3 residues: CASSLASLVDTEAFF.

The chain has TRBV7-9 and TRBJ2-2. The CDR3 runs to 15 residues. Germline V lookup: CDR1 SEHNR, CDR2 FQNEAQ (reference sequence). CDR3 residues: CASSLALKGNGELFF.

This sequence joins TRBV20-1 and TRBJ2-1; TCRdb's assignment of TRBD1 cannot be checked, as there is no DNA. This CDR3 spans 11 amino acids. CDR1 and CDR2 (germline): DFQATT, SNEGSKA (reference sequence). CDR3 amino acids: CSARGSGEQFF.

In terms of frequency, this clonotype is medium-sized. This chain joins TRBV28 and TRBJ2-7; TCRdb's D call, TRBD1, is unchecked because there is no DNA. The CDR3 is made up of 15 amino acids. Germline V gene lookup returns CDR1 MDHEN and CDR2 SYDVKM. The CDR3 sequence: CASSLLGAGSYEQYF. Supplemented by reference TRBV28 and TRBJ2-7, the full variable domain reads DVKVTQSSRYLVKRTGEKVFLECVQDMDHENMFWYRQDPGLGLRLIYFSYDVKMKEKGDIPEGYSVSREKKERFSLILESASTNQTSMYLCASSLLGAGSYEQYFGPGTRLTVT.

This chain's CDR3 is CASSSGRGSSYNSPLHF. The chain uses TRBV6-6 and TRBJ1-6. The CDR3 extends over 17 amino acids. The germline V gene encodes CDR1 MNHNY and CDR2 SVGAGI (reference sequence).

The V gene is TRBV7-2, the J gene TRBJ2-3. The CDR3 runs 14 residues. CDR1 and CDR2 (germline): SGHTA, FQGNSA. This chain's CDR3 is CASSLGGYTDTQYF.

The chain joins TRBV19 to TRBJ2-2; TCRdb returns TRBD1, unconfirmable since there is no DNA. CDR1 and CDR2 from the germline V gene are LNHDA and SQIVND (reference sequence). The CDR3 runs to 14 residues. CDR3 amino acids: CASRGTGSTGELFF.

The rearrangement uses TRBV10-3 and TRBJ2-1; lacking DNA, the TRBD2 call made by TCRdb goes unchecked. CDR3 length: 16 amino acids. Germline CDR1 and CDR2: ENHRY and SYGVKD. CDR3 protein: CAISGTSGSAYNEQFF.